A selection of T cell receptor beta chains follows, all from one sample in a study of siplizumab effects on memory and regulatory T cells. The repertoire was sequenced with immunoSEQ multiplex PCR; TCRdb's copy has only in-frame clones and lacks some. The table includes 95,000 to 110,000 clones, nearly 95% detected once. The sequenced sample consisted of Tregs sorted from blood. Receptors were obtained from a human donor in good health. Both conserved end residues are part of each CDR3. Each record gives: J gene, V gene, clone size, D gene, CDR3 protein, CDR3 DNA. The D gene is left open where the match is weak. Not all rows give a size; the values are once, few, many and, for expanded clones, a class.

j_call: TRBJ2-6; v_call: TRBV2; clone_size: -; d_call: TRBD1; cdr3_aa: CASSGTDKGVGANVLTF; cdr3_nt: TGTGCCAGCAGCGGGACAGACAAGGGGGTTGGGGCCAACGTCCTGACTTTC
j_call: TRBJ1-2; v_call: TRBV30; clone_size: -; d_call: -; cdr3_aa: CAWSGGYPDSLSNYGYTF; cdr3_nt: TGTGCCTGGAGTGGGGGATATCCGGACAGTCTCTCTAACTATGGCTACACCTTC
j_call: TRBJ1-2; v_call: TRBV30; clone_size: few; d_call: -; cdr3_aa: CAWSVRTANYGYTF; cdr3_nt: TGTGCCTGGAGTGTAAGGACTGCGAACTATGGCTACACCTTC
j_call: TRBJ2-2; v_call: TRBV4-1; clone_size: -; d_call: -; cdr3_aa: CASSPSRVGGTGELFF; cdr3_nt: TGCGCCAGCAGCCCGTCCAGGGTGGGTGGCACCGGGGAGCTGTTTTTT
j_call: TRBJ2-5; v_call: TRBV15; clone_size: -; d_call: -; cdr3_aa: CATSTRYQETQYF; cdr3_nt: TGTGCCACCAGCACCAGGTATCAAGAGACCCAGTACTTC
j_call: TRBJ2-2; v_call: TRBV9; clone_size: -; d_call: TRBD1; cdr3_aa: CASSVDPLGQLSHTGELFF; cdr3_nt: TGTGCCAGCAGCGTAGATCCCTTGGGACAGCTCTCTCACACCGGGGAGCTGTTTTTT
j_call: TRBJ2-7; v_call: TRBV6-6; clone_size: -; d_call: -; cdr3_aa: CASRPSYYPQYF; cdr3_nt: TGTGCCAGCAGACCCTCCTACTACCCGCAGTACTTC
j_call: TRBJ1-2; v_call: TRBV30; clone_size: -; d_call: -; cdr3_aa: CAWSVGSNYGYTF; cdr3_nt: TGTGCCTGGAGTGTGGGCAGTAACTATGGCTACACCTTC
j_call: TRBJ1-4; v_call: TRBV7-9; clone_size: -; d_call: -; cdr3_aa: CASSLEGSVSEKLFF; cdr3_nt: TGTGCCAGCAGCTTAGAGGGGAGTGTAAGCGAAAAACTGTTTTTT
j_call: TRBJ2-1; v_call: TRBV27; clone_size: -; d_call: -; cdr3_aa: CASSLLAGDPYNEQFF; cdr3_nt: TGTGCCAGCAGTTTATTGGCAGGGGACCCCTACAATGAGCAGTTCTTC
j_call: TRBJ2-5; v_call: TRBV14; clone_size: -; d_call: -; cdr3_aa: CASSQPRKLSGRAQETQYF; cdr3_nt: TGTGCCAGCAGCCAACCCCGCAAACTCAGTGGACGGGCACAAGAGACCCAGTACTTC
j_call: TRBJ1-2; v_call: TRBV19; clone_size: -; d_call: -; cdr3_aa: CASRTGSLGYTF; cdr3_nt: TGTGCCAGTAGAACAGGGAGTTTAGGCTACACCTTC
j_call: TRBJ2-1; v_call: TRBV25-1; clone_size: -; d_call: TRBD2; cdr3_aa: CASRTSGYNEQFF; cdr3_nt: TGTGCCAGCAGGACTAGCGGATACAATGAGCAGTTCTTC
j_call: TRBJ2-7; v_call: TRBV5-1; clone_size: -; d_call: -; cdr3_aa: CASSLRTAYEQYF; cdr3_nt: TGCGCCAGCAGCCTGCGAACCGCCTACGAGCAGTACTTC
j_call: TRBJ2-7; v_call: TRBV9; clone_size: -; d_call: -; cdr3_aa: CASSVASGLGYEQYF; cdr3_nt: TGTGCCAGCAGCGTAGCATCGGGCTTGGGCTACGAGCAGTACTTC
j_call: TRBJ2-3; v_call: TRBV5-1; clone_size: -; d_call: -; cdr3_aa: CASSLEGNGRTDTQYF; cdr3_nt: TGCGCCAGCAGCTTGGAAGGGAACGGACGCACAGATACGCAGTATTTT
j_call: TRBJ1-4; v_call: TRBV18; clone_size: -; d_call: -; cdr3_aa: CASSPFLGDLNEKLFF; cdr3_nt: TGTGCCAGCTCACCATTTCTCGGGGACCTTAATGAAAAACTGTTTTTT
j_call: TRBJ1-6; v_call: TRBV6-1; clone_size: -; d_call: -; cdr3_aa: CASTHTGPSPLHF; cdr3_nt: TGTGCCAGCACTCACACCGGGCCCTCACCCCTCCACTTT
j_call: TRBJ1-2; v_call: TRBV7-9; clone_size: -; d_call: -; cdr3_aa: CASRVRDRGYTF; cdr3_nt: TGTGCCAGCAGGGTTAGGGATCGTGGCTACACCTTC
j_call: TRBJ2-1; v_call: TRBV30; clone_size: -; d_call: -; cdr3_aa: CAWSLIAVRGEQFF; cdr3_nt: TGTGCCTGGAGTTTGATAGCGGTCCGGGGTGAGCAGTTCTTC
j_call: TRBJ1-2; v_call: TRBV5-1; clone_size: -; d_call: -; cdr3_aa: CASSFRSDGYTF; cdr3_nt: TGCGCCAGCAGCTTTAGGTCAGATGGCTACACCTTC
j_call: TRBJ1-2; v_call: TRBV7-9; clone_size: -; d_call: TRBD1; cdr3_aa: CASSSRTGKVYGYTF; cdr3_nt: TGTGCCAGCAGCTCTCGGACAGGGAAAGTTTATGGCTACACCTTC
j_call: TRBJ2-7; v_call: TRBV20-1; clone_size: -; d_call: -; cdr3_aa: CSADALGSAYF; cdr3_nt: TGCAGTGCAGATGCCCTTGGGTCAGCGTACTTC
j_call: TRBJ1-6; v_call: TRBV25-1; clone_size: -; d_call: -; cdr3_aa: CASSDGRVRTPLHF; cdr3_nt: TGTGCCAGCAGTGATGGCAGGGTCAGAACACCCCTCCACTTT
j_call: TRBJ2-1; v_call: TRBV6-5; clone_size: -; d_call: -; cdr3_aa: CASSYSGRLNEQFF; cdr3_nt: TGTGCCAGCAGTTACTCGGGTAGACTCAATGAGCAGTTCTTC
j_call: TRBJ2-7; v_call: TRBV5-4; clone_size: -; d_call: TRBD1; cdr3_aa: CASSGIGGQGYEQYF; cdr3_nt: TGTGCCAGCAGCGGTATAGGAGGACAGGGCTACGAGCAGTACTTC
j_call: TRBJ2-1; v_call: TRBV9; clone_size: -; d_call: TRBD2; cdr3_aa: CASSFISGSEQFF; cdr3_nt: TGTGCCAGCAGCTTCATCAGCGGGAGTGAGCAGTTCTTC
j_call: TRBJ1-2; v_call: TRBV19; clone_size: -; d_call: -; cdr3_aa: CASSSYTVGYTF; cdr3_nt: TGTGCCAGTAGTTCATACACGGTTGGCTACACCTTC
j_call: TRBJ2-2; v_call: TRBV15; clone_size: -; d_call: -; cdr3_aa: CATSGGWVTGELFF; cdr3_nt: TGTGCCACCAGCGGAGGCTGGGTTACCGGGGAGCTGTTTTTT
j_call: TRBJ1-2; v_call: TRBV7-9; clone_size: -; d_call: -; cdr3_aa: CASSPHPRGPLNYGYTF; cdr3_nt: TGTGCCAGCAGCCCACACCCACGGGGGCCACTTAACTATGGCTACACCTTC
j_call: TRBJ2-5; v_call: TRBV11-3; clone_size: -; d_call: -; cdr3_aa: CASSLVGGWETQYF; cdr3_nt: TGTGCCAGCAGCTTAGTAGGTGGTTGGGAGACCCAGTACTTC
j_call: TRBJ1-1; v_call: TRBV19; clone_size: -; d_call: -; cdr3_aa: CASNSGVNTEAFF; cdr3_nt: TGTGCCAGTAATTCTGGAGTGAACACTGAAGCTTTCTTT
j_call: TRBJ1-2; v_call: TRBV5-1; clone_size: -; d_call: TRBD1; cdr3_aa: CASSFWGQGQGYTF; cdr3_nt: TGCGCCAGCAGCTTTTGGGGACAGGGGCAAGGCTACACCTTC
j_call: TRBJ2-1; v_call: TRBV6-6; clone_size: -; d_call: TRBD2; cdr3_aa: CASSSGLGWEQFF; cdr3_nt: TGTGCCAGCAGTTCCGGACTAGGGTGGGAGCAGTTCTTC
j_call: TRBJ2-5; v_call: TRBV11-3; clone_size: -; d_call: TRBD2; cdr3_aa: CASSGQLAGSETQYF; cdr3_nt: TGTGCCAGCAGTGGTCAACTAGCGGGATCAGAGACCCAGTACTTC
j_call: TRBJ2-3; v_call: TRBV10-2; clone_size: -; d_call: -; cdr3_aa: CASSPMYTDTQYF; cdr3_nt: TGCGCCAGCAGTCCAATGTACACAGATACGCAGTATTTT
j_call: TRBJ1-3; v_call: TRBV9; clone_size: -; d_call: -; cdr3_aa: CASSPRSSGNTIYF; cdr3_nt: TGTGCCAGCAGCCCTAGAAGTTCCGGAAACACCATATATTTT
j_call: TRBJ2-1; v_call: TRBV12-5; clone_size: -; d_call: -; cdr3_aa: CASGLTPAANEQFF; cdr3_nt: TGTGCTAGTGGTTTGACCCCCGCCGCCAATGAGCAGTTCTTC
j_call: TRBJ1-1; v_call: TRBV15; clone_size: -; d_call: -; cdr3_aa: CATSSGLRGTEAFF; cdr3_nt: TGTGCCACCAGCTCCGGACTACGCGGCACTGAAGCTTTCTTT
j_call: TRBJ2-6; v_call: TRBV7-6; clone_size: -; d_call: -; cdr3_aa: CASSFWCDSQSRANVLTF; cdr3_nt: TGTGCCAGCAGCTTCTGGTGTGACTCACAAAGTCGGGCCAACGTCCTGACTTTC
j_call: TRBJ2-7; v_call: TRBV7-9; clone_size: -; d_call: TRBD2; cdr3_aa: CASSPPRRGILNLPYEQYF; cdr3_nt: TGTGCCAGCAGCCCCCCGCGGCGGGGGATACTAAATCTCCCCTACGAGCAGTACTTC
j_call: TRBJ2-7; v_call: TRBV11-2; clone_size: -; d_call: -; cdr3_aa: CASSLDRGIHEQYF; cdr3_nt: TGTGCCAGCAGCTTAGATCGTGGCATCCACGAGCAGTACTTC
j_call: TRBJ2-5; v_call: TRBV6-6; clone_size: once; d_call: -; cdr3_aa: CASSARGFPYF; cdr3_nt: TGTGCCAGCAGCGCCAGGGGATTCCCGTACTTC
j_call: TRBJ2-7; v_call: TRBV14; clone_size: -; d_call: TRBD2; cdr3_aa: CASSPLAGGPSYEQYF; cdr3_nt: TGTGCCAGCAGCCCTTTAGCGGGGGGGCCCTCCTACGAGCAGTACTTC
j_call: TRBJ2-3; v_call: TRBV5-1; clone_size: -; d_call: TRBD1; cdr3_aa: CASSPGQVTDTQYF; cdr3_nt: TGCGCCAGCAGCCCAGGACAGGTCACAGATACGCAGTATTTT
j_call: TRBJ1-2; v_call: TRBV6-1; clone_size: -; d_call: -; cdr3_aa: CASSVEDGGYGYTF; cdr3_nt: TGTGCCAGCAGTGTGGAGGACGGAGGCTATGGCTACACCTTC
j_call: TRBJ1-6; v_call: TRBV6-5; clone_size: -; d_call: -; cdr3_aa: CASNVTLQSVSPLHF; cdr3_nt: TGTGCCAGCAATGTTACCTTACAAAGTGTTTCACCCCTCCACTTT
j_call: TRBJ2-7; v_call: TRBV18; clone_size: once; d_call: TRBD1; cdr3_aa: CASSPPGTGGSYEQYF; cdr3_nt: TGTGCCAGCTCACCACCCGGGACAGGGGGCTCCTACGAGCAGTACTTC
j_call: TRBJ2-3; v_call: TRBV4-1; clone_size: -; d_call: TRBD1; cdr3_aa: CASSRSTGSSTDTQYF; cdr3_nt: TGCGCCAGCAGCCGATCGACAGGGTCTAGCACAGATACGCAGTATTTT
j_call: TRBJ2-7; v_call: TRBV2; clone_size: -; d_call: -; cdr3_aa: CASTSGGQNEQYF; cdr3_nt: TGTGCCAGCACGTCAGGGGGGCAGAACGAGCAGTACTTC
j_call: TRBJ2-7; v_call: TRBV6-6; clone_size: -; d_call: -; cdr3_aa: CASSSLVQIYEQYF; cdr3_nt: TGTGCCAGCAGTTCGCTTGTCCAAATCTACGAGCAGTACTTC
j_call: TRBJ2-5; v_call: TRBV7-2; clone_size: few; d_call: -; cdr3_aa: CASRGGETQYF; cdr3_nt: TGTGCCAGCAGAGGGGGAGAGACCCAGTACTTC
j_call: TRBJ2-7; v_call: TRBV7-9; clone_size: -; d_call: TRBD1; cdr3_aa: CASSSQGQGYEQYF; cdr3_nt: TGTGCCAGCAGCTCACAGGGACAGGGTTACGAGCAGTACTTC
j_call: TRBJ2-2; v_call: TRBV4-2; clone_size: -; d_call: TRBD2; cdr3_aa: CASSQDSGLAQNTGELFF; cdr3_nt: TGTGCCAGCAGCCAAGATTCGGGACTAGCGCAGAACACCGGGGAGCTGTTTTTT
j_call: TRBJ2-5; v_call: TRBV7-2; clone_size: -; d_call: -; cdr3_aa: CASSLWSRETQYF; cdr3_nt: TGTGCCAGCAGCTTATGGAGTAGGGAGACCCAGTACTTC
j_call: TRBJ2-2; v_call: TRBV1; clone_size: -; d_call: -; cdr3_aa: CTSSKTSGSPVSRELFF; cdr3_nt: TGCACCAGCAGCAAAACTAGCGGGAGCCCCGTGAGTCGGGAGCTGTTTTTT